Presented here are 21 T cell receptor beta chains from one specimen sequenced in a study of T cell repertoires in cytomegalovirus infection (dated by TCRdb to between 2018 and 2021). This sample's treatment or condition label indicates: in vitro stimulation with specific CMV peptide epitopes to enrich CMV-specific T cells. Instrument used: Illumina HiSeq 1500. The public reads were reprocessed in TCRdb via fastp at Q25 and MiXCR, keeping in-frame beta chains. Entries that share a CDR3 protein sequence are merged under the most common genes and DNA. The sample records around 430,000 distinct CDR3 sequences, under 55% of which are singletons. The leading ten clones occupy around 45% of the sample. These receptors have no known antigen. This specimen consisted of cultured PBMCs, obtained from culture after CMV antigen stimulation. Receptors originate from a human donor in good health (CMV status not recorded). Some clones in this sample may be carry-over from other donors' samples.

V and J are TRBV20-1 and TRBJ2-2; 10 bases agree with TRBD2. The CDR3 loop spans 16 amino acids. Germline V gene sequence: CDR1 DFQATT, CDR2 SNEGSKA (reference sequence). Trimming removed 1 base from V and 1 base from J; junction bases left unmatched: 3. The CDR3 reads CSARVPSGGNTGELFF. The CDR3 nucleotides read TGCAGTGCTAGAGTTCCTAGCGGGGGGAACACCGGGGAGCTGTTTTTT.

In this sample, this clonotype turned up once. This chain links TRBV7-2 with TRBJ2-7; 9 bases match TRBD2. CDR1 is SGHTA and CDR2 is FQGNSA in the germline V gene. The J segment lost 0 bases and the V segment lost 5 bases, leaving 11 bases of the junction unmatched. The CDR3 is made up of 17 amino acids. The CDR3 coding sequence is TGTGCCAGCAGCCCTCGGGTAGCGGGGGCAAGCTCCTACGAGCAGTACTTC. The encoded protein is CASSPRVAGASSYEQYF.

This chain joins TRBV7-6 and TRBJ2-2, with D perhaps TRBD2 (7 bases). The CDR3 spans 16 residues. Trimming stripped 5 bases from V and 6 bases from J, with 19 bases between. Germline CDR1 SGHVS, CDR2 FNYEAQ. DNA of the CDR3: TGTGCCAGCAGCAACCCGGGGGGCAAATGGGCCGGGGAGCTGTTTTTT. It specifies CASSNPGGKWAGELFF.

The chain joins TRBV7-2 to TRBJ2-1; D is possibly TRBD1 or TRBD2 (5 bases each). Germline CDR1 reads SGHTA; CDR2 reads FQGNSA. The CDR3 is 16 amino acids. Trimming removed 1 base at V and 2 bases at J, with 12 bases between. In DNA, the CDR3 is TGTGCCAGCAGCTTAGGAGGGGCGGCCCCCTACAATGAGCAGTTCTTC. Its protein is CASSLGGAAPYNEQFF.

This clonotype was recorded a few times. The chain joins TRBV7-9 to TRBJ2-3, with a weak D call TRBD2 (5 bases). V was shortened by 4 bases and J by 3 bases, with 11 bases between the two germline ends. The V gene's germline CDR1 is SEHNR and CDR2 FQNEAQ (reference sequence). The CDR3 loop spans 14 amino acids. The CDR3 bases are TGTGCCAGCAGCTCGCGGGCGCAGACAGATACGCAGTATTTT. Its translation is CASSSRAQTDTQYF.

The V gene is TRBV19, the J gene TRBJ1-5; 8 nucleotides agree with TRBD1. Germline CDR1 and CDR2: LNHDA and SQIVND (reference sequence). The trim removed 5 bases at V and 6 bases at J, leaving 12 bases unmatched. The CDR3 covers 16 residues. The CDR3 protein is CASSYWTGRLGQPQHF. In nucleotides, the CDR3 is TGTGCCAGTAGTTATTGGACAGGGCGGTTGGGTCAGCCCCAGCATTTT. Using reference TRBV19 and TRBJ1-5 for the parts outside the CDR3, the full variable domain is DGGITQSPKYLFRKEGQNVTLSCEQNLNHDAMYWYRQDPGQGLRLIYYSQIVNDFQKGDIAEGYSVSREKKESFPLTVTSAQKNPTAFYLCASSYWTGRLGQPQHFGDGTRLSIL.

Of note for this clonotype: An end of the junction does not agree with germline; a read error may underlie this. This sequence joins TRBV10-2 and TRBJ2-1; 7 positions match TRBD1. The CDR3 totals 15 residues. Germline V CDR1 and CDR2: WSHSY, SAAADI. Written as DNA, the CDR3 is TGCGCCAGCACCCAAGACAGGGTTTCCTACAATGAGCGGTTCTTC. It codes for CASTQDRVSYNERFF.

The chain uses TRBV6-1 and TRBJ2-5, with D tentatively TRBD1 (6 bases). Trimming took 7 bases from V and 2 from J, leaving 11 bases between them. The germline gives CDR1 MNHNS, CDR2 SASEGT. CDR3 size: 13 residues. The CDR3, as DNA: TGTGCCAGCATTTTAGGGACACAAGAGACCCAGTACTTC. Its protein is CASILGTQETQYF.

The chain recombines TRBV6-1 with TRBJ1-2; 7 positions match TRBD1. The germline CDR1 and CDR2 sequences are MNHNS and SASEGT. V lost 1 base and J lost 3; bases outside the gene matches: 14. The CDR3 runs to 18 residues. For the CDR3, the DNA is TGTGCCAGCAGTGAAGGTGGGACAGTCCGGTTCTATTACTATGGCTACACCTTC. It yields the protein CASSEGGTVRFYYYGYTF.

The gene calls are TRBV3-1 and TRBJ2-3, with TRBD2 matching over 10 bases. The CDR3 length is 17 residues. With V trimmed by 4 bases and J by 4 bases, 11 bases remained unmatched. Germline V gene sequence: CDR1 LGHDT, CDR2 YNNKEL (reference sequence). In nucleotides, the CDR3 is TGTGCCAGCAGCCCCTTCCGATTAGCGGGGGGTGCAGATACGCAGTATTTT. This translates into CASSPFRLAGGADTQYF.

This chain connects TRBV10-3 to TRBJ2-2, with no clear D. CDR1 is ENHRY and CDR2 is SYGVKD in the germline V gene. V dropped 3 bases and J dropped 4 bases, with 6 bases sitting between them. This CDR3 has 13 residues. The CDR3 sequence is CAISDSPTGELFF. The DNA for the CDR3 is TGTGCCATCAGTGACAGCCCCACCGGGGAGCTGTTTTTT.

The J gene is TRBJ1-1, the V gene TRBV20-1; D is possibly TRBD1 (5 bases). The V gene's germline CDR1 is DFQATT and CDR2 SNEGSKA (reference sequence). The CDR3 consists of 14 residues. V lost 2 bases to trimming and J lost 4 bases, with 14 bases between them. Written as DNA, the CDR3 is TGCAGTGCTAGACCTCCGGGACGGGGCACTGAAGCTTTCTTT. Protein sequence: CSARPPGRGTEAFF.

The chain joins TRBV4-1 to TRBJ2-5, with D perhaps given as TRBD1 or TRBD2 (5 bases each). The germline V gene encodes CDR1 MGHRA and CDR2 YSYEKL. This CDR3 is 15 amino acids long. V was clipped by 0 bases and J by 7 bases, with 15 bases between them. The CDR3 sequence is CASSQDRGVGGTQYF. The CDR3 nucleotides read TGCGCCAGCAGCCAAGACCGGGGCGTCGGAGGGACCCAGTACTTC.

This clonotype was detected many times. Here the CDR3 reads CASSSYYEQYF. CDR3 nucleotide sequence: TGTGCCAGCAGCTCTTACTACGAGCAGTACTTC. The rearrangement joins TRBV7-2 to TRBJ2-7; D gene unclear. Germline CDR1 is SGHTA and CDR2 is FQGNSA. The CDR3 has 11 amino acids. V lost 4 bases to trimming and J lost 3 bases, with 4 bases between them.

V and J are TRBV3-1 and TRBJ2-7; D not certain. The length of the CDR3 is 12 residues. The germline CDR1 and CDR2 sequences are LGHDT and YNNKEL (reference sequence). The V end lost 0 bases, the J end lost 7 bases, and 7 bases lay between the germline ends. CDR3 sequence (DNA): TGTGCCAGCAGCCAAGATGTGAGGGAGCAGTACTTC. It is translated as CASSQDVREQYF.

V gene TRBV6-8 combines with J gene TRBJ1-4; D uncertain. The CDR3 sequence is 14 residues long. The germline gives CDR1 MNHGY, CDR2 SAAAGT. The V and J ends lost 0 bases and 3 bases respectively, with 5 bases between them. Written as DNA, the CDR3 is TGTGCCAGCAGTTACTCCCAGGCTAATGAAAAACTGTTTTTT. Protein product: CASSYSQANEKLFF.

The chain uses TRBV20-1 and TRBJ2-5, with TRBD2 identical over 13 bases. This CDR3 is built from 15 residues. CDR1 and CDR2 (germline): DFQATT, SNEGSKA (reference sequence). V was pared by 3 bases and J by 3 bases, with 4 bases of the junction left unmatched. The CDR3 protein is CSASSGTSGEETQYF. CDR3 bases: TGCAGTGCTAGCTCGGGGACTAGCGGGGAAGAGACCCAGTACTTC.

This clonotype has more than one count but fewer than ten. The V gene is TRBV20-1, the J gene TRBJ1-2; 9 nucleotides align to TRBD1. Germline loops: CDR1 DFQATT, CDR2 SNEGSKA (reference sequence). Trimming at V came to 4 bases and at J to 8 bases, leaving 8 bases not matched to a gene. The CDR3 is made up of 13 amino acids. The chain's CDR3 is CSATDRGSRGYTF. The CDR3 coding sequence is TGCAGTGCTACGGACAGGGGTTCACGCGGCTACACCTTC.

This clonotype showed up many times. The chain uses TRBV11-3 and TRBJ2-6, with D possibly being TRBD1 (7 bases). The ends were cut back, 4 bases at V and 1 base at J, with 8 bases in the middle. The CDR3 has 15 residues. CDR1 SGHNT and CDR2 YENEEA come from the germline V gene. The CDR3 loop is CASSSGGSGANVLTF. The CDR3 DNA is TGTGCCAGCAGCTCAGGGGGGTCTGGGGCCAACGTCCTGACTTTC.

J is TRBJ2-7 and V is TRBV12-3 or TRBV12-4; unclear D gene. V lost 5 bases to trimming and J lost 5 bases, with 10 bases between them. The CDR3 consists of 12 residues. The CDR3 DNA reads TGTGCCAGCAGTCCCCACCCAAACGAGCAGTACTTC. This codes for CASSPHPNEQYF.

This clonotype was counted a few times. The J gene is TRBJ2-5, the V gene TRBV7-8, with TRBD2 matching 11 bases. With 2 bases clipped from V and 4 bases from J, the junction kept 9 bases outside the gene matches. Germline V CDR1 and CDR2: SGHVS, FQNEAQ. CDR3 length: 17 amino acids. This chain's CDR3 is CASSLTLAGGLGETQYF. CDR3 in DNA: TGTGCCAGCAGCTTAACCCTAGCGGGAGGATTGGGAGAGACCCAGTACTTC.